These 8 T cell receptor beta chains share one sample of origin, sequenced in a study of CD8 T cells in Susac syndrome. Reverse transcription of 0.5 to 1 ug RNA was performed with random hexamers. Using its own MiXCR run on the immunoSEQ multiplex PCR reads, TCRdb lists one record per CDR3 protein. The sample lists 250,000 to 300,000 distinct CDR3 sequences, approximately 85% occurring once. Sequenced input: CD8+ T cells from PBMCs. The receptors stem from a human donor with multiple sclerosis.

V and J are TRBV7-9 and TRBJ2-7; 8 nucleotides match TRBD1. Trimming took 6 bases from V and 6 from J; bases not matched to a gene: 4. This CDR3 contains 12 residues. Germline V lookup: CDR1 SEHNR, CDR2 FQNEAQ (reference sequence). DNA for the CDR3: TGTGCCAGCAGAAACAGGGGGTTCGAGCAGTACTTC. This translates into CASRNRGFEQYF.

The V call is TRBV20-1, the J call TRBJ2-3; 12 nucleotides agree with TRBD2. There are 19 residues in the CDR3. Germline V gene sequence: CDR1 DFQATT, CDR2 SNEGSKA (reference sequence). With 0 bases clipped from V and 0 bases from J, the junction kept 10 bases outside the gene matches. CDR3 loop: CSARDLLGTSGFSTDTQYF. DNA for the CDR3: TGCAGTGCTAGAGATTTACTGGGGACTAGCGGGTTTAGCACAGATACGCAGTATTTT.

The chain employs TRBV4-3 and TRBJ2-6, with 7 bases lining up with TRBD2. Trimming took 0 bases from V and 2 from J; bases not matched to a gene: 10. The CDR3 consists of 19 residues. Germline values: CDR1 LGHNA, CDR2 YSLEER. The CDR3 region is CASSQEEHGGYPGANVLTF. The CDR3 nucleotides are TGCGCCAGCAGCCAAGAAGAACACGGGGGGTACCCTGGGGCCAACGTCCTGACTTTC.

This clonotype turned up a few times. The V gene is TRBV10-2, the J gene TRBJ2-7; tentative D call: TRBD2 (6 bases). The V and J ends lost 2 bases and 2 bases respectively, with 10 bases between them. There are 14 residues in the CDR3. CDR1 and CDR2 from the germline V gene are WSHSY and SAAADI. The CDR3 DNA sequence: TGCGCCAGCAGTGAGGCGGGACTTGCCTACGAGCAGTACTTC. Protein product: CASSEAGLAYEQYF.

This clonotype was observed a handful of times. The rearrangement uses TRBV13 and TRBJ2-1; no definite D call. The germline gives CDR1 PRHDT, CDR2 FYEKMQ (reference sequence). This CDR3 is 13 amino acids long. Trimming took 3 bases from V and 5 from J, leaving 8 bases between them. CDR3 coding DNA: TGTGCCAGCAGCTTGGGATACAACAATGAGCAGTTCTTC. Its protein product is CASSLGYNNEQFF.

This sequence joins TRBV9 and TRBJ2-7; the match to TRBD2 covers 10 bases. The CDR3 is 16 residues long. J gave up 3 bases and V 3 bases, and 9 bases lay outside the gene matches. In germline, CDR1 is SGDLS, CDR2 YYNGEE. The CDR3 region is CASSEHASGRIYEQYF. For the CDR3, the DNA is TGTGCCAGCAGCGAACACGCTAGCGGGAGAATCTACGAGCAGTACTTC.

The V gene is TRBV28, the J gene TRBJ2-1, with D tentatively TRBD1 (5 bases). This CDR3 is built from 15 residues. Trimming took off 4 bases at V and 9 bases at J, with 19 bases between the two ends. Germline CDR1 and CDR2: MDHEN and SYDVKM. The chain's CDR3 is CASSSPHPIQGEQFF. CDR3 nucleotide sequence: TGTGCCAGCAGTTCTCCCCACCCCATCCAGGGTGAGCAGTTCTTC.

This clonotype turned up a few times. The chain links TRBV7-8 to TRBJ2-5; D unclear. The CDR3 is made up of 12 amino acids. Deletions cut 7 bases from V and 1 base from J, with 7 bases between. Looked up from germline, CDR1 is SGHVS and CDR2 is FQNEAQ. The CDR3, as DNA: TGTGCCAGCACTGGAGTCCAAGAGACCCAGTACTTC. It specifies CASTGVQETQYF. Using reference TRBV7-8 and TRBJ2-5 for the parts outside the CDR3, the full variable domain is GAGVSQSPRYKVAKRGQDVALRCDPISGHVSLFWYQQALGQGPEFLTYFQNEAQLDKSGLPSDRFFAERPEGSVSTLKIQRTQQEDSAVYLCASTGVQETQYFGPGTRLLVL.